Below, 32 T cell receptor beta chains from the same sample are listed, as sequenced in a study of cytomegalovirus exposure and HLA in healthy donors. PCR employed 60 Vbeta and 13 Jbeta primers. Libraries were prepared by immunoSEQ multiplex PCR; TCRdb keeps only in-frame clonotypes and omits some of them. The repertoire includes about 130,000 clones, 55% to 75% of them detected once, and 3% to 4.5% sits in the top ten. The sequenced sample was PBMCs. Receptors were obtained from a man younger than 45 in good health and CMV-seronegative.

V usage is TRBV2 and J usage is TRBJ2-2; 7 positions agree with TRBD2. Looked up from germline, CDR1 is SNHLY and CDR2 is FYNNEI. V shed 6 bases and J 2 bases; nucleotides not matched to a gene: 3. The CDR3 length is 14 residues. CDR3 in amino acids: CASRRGINTGELFF. CDR3 nucleotides: TGTGCCAGCAGGCGGGGGATCAACACCGGGGAGCTGTTTTTT.

The chain uses TRBV7-9 and TRBJ2-7, with D possibly being TRBD1 (6 bases). CDR3 size: 13 residues. Germline-derived CDR1 and CDR2 are SEHNR and FQNEAQ (reference sequence). V shed 7 bases and J shed 13 bases, with 23 bases lying between them. Here the CDR3 reads CASTTRDMTRPYF. The CDR3 DNA sequence: TGTGCCAGCACGACCAGGGACATGACCCGGCCCTACTTC.

This chain joins TRBV30 and TRBJ1-6, with D perhaps TRBD1 (5 bases). The CDR3 has 14 residues. Trimming shortened V by 4 bases and J by 13 bases, and 20 bases separated the two germline ends. Germline CDR1 and CDR2: GTSNPN and SVGIG (reference sequence). This chain's CDR3 is CAWKLWGPNWPLHF. CDR3 nucleotide sequence: TGTGCCTGGAAGTTGTGGGGCCCTAATTGGCCCCTCCACTTT.

The chain links TRBV6-4 to TRBJ2-4, with D perhaps matching TRBD1 (7 bases). CDR1 and CDR2 (germline): MRHNA, SNTAGT. The CDR3 spans 18 residues. Trimming left V 5 bases short and J 0 bases short, with 20 bases between. DNA for the CDR3: TGTGCCAGCAGTTGGGCAGGGGGAGGCATACTAGCCAAAAACATTCAGTACTTC. Its protein is CASSWAGGGILAKNIQYF.

On this clone itself: At one end, the junction sequence differs from germline, possibly due to a read error. The chain couples TRBV7-9 to TRBJ2-1; TRBD2 matches at 15 bases. Germline-derived CDR1 and CDR2 are SEHNR and FQNEAQ (reference sequence). The CDR3 is 17 amino acids. The DNA for the CDR3 is TGTTCCAGCAGCTTAATGGTGGGACTAGCGGGGGGAAATGAGCAGTTCTTC. It specifies CSSSLMVGLAGGNEQFF. Complete variable domain (other parts from reference TRBV7-9 and TRBJ2-1): DTGVSQNPRHKITKRGQNVTFRCDPISEHNRLYWYRQTLGQGPEFLTYFQNEAQLEKSRLLSDRFSAERPKGSFSTLEIQRTEQGDSAMYLCSSSLMVGLAGGNEQFFGPGTRLTVL.

The chain combines TRBV5-1 with TRBJ2-6, with 7 nucleotides matching TRBD1. V trimming: 3 bases; J trimming: 2 bases; junction bases outside the gene matches: 5. This CDR3 is 16 amino acids long. Looked up from germline, CDR1 is SGHRS and CDR2 is YFSETQ. The CDR3 region is CASSWKQGTGANVLTF. In nucleotides, the CDR3 is TGCGCCAGCAGCTGGAAACAGGGGACTGGGGCCAACGTCCTGACTTTC.

Here the CDR3 DNA reads TGTGCCTGGAGTGAGACAGGTGGCTATGGCTACACCTTC. Translating gives CAWSETGGYGYTF. The genes are TRBV30 and TRBJ1-2, with a possible D match to TRBD1 (6 bases). This CDR3 has 13 residues. Germline CDR1 GTSNPN, CDR2 SVGIG (reference sequence). Trimming shortened V by 1 base and J by 4 bases, and 10 bases separated the two germline ends.

The chain links TRBV7-2 to TRBJ1-5; no definite D call. The CDR3 extends over 14 amino acids. Trimming took 1 base from V and 1 from J, leaving 5 bases between them. Per germline, CDR1 SGHTA and CDR2 FQGNSA. CDR3 sequence reads: CASSLGLSNQPQHF. The CDR3, as DNA: TGTGCCAGCAGCTTAGGACTGAGCAATCAGCCCCAGCATTTT.

There are a few counts of this clone. The chain joins TRBV30 to TRBJ1-6; D ambiguous. Germline CDR1 is GTSNPN and CDR2 is SVGIG (reference sequence). V lost 3 bases, J lost 7 bases, and 10 bases lay in between. The CDR3 is 13 amino acids. CDR3 amino acids: CAWSLSINSPLHF. CDR3 in DNA: TGTGCCTGGAGCCTAAGTATAAATTCACCCCTCCACTTT.

The chain uses TRBV30 and TRBJ1-6, with a possible D match to TRBD1 (5 bases). The CDR3 consists of 15 residues. V lost 1 base and J 6 bases, leaving 13 bases between the germline ends. Germline V gene sequence: CDR1 GTSNPN, CDR2 SVGIG (reference sequence). The CDR3 sequence: CAWSASYQGNSPLHF. CDR3 DNA: TGTGCCTGGAGTGCTTCCTATCAGGGTAATTCACCCCTCCACTTT.

The DNA of the CDR3 is TGTGCCAGCTTTAGACAGGCCATCACTGAAGCTTTCTTT. Protein: CASFRQAITEAFF. The chain combines TRBV28 with TRBJ1-1; possibly TRBD1 for D (6 bases). Germline assignment: CDR1 MDHEN and CDR2 SYDVKM. The germline V and J ends were trimmed by 8 bases and 4 bases, with 14 bases remaining between them. CDR3 size: 13 residues. The full variable domain, with the rest looked up from reference TRBV28 and TRBJ1-1, is DVKVTQSSRYLVKRTGEKVFLECVQDMDHENMFWYRQDPGLGLRLIYFSYDVKMKEKGDIPEGYSVSREKKERFSLILESASTNQTSMYLCASFRQAITEAFFGQGTRLTVV.

This clone was seen just once. This chain uses TRBV7-9 with TRBJ2-3, with 14 bases fitting TRBD2. The CDR3 has 16 amino acids. The V gene end was trimmed by 5 bases and the J gene end by 4 bases; junction bases not matched to a gene: 5. Germline CDR1 SEHNR, CDR2 FQNEAQ (reference sequence). The CDR3 sequence: CASSEGLAGGPDTQYF. In DNA, the CDR3 is TGTGCCAGCAGCGAAGGACTAGCGGGGGGCCCAGATACGCAGTATTTT. Variable domain in full (rest from reference TRBV7-9 and TRBJ2-3): DTGVSQNPRHKITKRGQNVTFRCDPISEHNRLYWYRQTLGQGPEFLTYFQNEAQLEKSRLLSDRFSAERPKGSFSTLEIQRTEQGDSAMYLCASSEGLAGGPDTQYFGPGTRLTVL.

By sample fraction, this clone is large. V gene TRBV4-3 combines with J gene TRBJ2-7, with D perhaps TRBD1 (6 bases). This CDR3 region has 15 residues. Deletions cut 4 bases from V and 3 bases from J, with 16 bases between. The V gene's germline CDR1 is LGHNA and CDR2 YSLEER. The CDR3 sequence: CASSLTGSLNYEQYF. CDR3 nucleotide sequence: TGCGCCAGCAGCCTTACAGGGTCACTCAACTACGAGCAGTACTTC.

In regard to this clone: The junction and the germline gene differ at one end; a read error may be behind it. This rearrangement joins TRBV7-8 to TRBJ2-7; D is unclear. The germline V gene encodes CDR1 SGHVS and CDR2 FQNEAQ. The CDR3 totals 13 residues. DNA for the CDR3: TGTGTCAGCAGGCCGGAGACGGCATACGAGCAGTACTTC. Translating it yields CVSRPETAYEQYF.

A word on this clone: The same CDR3 also results from other DNA sequences found in this sample. In DNA form, the CDR3 reads TGTGCCAGCAGTTTACAGGGTAGCACAGATACGCAGTATTTT. The encoded protein is CASSLQGSTDTQYF. The chain recombines TRBV7-3 with TRBJ2-3, with TRBD1 as a possible D gene (6 bases). Per the germline V gene, CDR1 is SGHTA and CDR2 is FQGTGA. The CDR3 is made up of 14 amino acids. Trimming cost V 6 bases and J 0 bases, with 10 bases left between them.

In its sample, this clone was seen a few times. The rearrangement uses TRBV28 and TRBJ1-5, with D hard to call. The V and J ends lost 6 bases and 7 bases respectively, with 13 bases between them. The germline CDR1 and CDR2 sequences are MDHEN and SYDVKM. The length of the CDR3 is 13 residues. The CDR3 DNA sequence: TGTGCCAGCAGAATAACTTCGGTGCAGCCCCAGCATTTT. Its translation is CASRITSVQPQHF. The full variable domain, in which reference TRBV28 and TRBJ1-5 provide the parts outside the CDR3, is DVKVTQSSRYLVKRTGEKVFLECVQDMDHENMFWYRQDPGLGLRLIYFSYDVKMKEKGDIPEGYSVSREKKERFSLILESASTNQTSMYLCASRITSVQPQHFGDGTRLSIL.

The chain combines TRBV5-1 with TRBJ1-2, with 7 bases fitting TRBD1. Germline assignment: CDR1 SGHRS and CDR2 YFSETQ. The CDR3 runs 15 residues. The ends lost 3 bases at V and 2 bases at J; junction bases unmatched: 7. The CDR3: CASSSTPGQNYGYTF. The CDR3, as DNA: TGCGCCAGCAGCTCAACTCCGGGACAGAACTATGGCTACACCTTC.

The chain combines TRBV19 with TRBJ1-3, with D uncertain. The V gene lost 6 bases and the J gene lost 0 bases, with 6 bases spanning the gap. Germline V gene sequence: CDR1 LNHDA, CDR2 SQIVND (reference sequence). This CDR3 has 13 residues. The CDR3 nucleotides read TGTGCCAGTAGACACCTCTCTGGAAACACCATATATTTT. It specifies CASRHLSGNTIYF.

V is TRBV14 and J is TRBJ1-6; weak D call: TRBD1 (5 bases). CDR3 length: 13 amino acids. CDR1 SGHDN and CDR2 FVKESK come from the germline V gene. V was cut by 5 bases and J by 6 bases, with 8 bases left in between. CDR3: CASSLTVNSPLHF. The CDR3 coding sequence is TGTGCCAGCAGCTTGACAGTTAATTCACCCCTCCACTTT.

The V call is TRBV27, the J call TRBJ1-2; 10 bases fit TRBD1. Germline V lookup: CDR1 MNHEY, CDR2 SMNVEV (reference sequence). Germline trimming cut 5 bases from V and 6 bases from J; bases unmatched to any gene: 6. The CDR3 is 14 residues long. The CDR3 region is CASSLRGQGNGYTF. CDR3 DNA sequence: TGTGCCAGCAGTCTACGGGGACAGGGGAATGGCTACACCTTC.

This clone turned up a few times. The V call is TRBV5-1, the J call TRBJ2-3; 10 nucleotides match TRBD2. Germline V gives CDR1 SGHRS, CDR2 YFSETQ. The V and J ends lost 2 bases and 4 bases, in that order; junction bases with no gene match: 1. The CDR3 is 14 amino acids. The CDR3: CASSFSGGSDTQYF. CDR3 sequence (DNA): TGCGCCAGCAGCTTTAGCGGGGGGTCAGATACGCAGTATTTT.

The chain couples TRBV27 to TRBJ1-6, with a weak D call TRBD1 (5 bases). This CDR3 has 16 amino acids. CDR1 and CDR2 from the germline V gene are MNHEY and SMNVEV (reference sequence). The germline V and J ends were trimmed by 5 bases and 7 bases, with 18 bases remaining between them. CDR3 bases: TGTGCCAGCAGTCTAATACAGGAATTATGGAATTCACCCCTCCACTTT. This gives the protein CASSLIQELWNSPLHF.

V and J are TRBV2 and TRBJ2-7; the D gene is possibly TRBD1 (6 bases). V lost 6 bases to trimming and J lost 4 bases, with 13 bases between them. The germline gives CDR1 SNHLY, CDR2 FYNNEI. This CDR3 has 13 residues. As DNA, the CDR3 is TGTGCCAGCAGGAAACAGGGCCCGTACGAGCAGTACTTC. Translation gives CASRKQGPYEQYF.

This clone was counted between two and nine times. The chain uses TRBV25-1 and TRBJ2-5; a weak D match, TRBD1 (5 bases). The CDR3 runs to 13 residues. Trimming stripped 5 bases from V and 5 bases from J, with 12 bases between. CDR1 MGHDK and CDR2 SYGVNS come from the germline V gene. The CDR3: CASSSGYPETQYF. CDR3 nucleotide sequence: TGTGCCAGCAGTTCAGGGTATCCGGAGACCCAGTACTTC.

Only a few counts were recorded for this clone. The V call is TRBV5-6, the J call TRBJ1-2, with a weak D call TRBD1 (6 bases). The CDR3 totals 14 residues. V was clipped by 4 bases and J by 5 bases, with 15 bases between them. CDR1 and CDR2 (germline): SGHDT, YYEEEE. This chain's CDR3 is CASSLGTRFYGYTF. CDR3 DNA: TGTGCCAGCAGCCTCGGGACACGTTTTTATGGCTACACCTTC.

The J gene is TRBJ2-3, the V gene TRBV11-3; no definite D call. The CDR3 runs to 13 residues. V lost 1 base, J lost 3 bases, and 5 bases lay in between. The germline CDR1 and CDR2 sequences are SGHNT and YENEEA. CDR3: CASSLAQTDTQYF. The DNA of the CDR3 is TGTGCCAGCAGCTTAGCTCAGACAGATACGCAGTATTTT.

The rearrangement joins TRBV6-6 to TRBJ1-2; possible D gene TRBD1, 5 bases. Germline V gene data show CDR1 as MNHNY and CDR2 as SVGAGI (reference sequence). The CDR3 consists of 15 residues. V was pared by 0 bases and J by 4 bases, with 12 bases between. This CDR3 is CASSYSGGAPYGYTF. The DNA for the CDR3 is TGTGCCAGCAGTTACTCGGGTGGGGCGCCCTATGGCTACACCTTC.

This clone occurred once. J is TRBJ2-7 and V is TRBV6-5; 12 nucleotides match TRBD2. This CDR3 spans 15 amino acids. Germline CDR1 MNHEY, CDR2 SVGAGI. V was clipped by 0 bases and J by 10 bases; unmatched bases: 7. CDR3 bases: TGTGCCAGCAGTTACTCGTCCTCTAGCGGGGGGGAACAGTACTTC. This codes for CASSYSSSSGGEQYF.

The rearrangement links TRBV4-1 to TRBJ2-3, with TRBD2 matching 9 bases. The junction had 2 bases not matched to a gene; V was cut back by 0 bases and J by 1 base. The CDR3 runs 16 residues. In germline, CDR1 is MGHRA, CDR2 YSYEKL. Here the CDR3 DNA reads TGCGCCAGCAGCCAAGAAGCTAGCGGGGGCACAGATACGCAGTATTTT. Amino acids: CASSQEASGGTDTQYF.

This clone was seen a handful of times. The rearrangement links TRBV7-3 to TRBJ2-7, with 9 bases that match TRBD2. Germline V gene lookup returns CDR1 SGHTA and CDR2 FQGTGA. V dropped 3 bases and J dropped 3; count of bases not matched to a gene: 0. The CDR3 covers 13 residues. The CDR3 region has the DNA TGTGCCAGCAGCTTTAGCGGGGGCTACGAGCAGTACTTC. It translates to CASSFSGGYEQYF. Combining the CDR3 with reference TRBV7-3 and TRBJ2-7 gives the whole variable domain GAGVSQTPSNKVTEKGKYVELRCDPISGHTALYWYRQSLGQGPEFLIYFQGTGAADDSGLPNDRFFAVRPEGSVSTLKIQRTERGDSAVYLCASSFSGGYEQYFGPGTRLTVT.

On this clone: Sequence at one end of the junction differs from germline and may be a read error. The chain joins TRBV7-9 to TRBJ2-1, with 12 bases fitting TRBD2. Per germline, CDR1 SEHNR and CDR2 FQNEAQ (reference sequence). This CDR3 is 17 amino acids long. The CDR3 sequence: CSSSLVRLAGGRNEQFF. CDR3 coding DNA: TGTTCCAGCAGCTTAGTTCGGCTAGCGGGGGGGCGGAATGAGCAGTTCTTC.

This clone was picked up a small number of times. This chain links TRBV7-2 with TRBJ2-5; D is possibly TRBD1 (6 bases). Germline V gene lookup returns CDR1 SGHTA and CDR2 FQGNSA. The CDR3 sequence is 15 residues long. V shed 5 bases and J shed 3 bases, with 16 bases lying between them. CDR3 protein: CASSPQGWDEETQYF. For the CDR3, the DNA is TGTGCCAGCAGCCCACAGGGATGGGATGAAGAGACCCAGTACTTC. The full variable domain, completed using reference TRBV7-2 and TRBJ2-5, is GAGVSQSPSNKVTEKGKDVELRCDPISGHTALYWYRQSLGQGLEFLIYFQGNSAPDKSGLPSDRFSAERTGGSVSTLTIQRTQQEDSAVYLCASSPQGWDEETQYFGPGTRLLVL.